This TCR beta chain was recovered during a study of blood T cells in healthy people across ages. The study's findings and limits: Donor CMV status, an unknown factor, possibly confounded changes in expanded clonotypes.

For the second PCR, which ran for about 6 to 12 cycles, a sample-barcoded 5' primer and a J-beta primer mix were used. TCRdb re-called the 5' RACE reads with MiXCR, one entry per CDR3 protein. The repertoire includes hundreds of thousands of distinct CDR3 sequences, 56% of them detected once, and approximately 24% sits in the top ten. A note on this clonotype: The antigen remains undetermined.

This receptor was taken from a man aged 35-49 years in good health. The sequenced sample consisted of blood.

The DNA for the CDR3 is TGTGCCAGCAGCCCCCCGGGACAACCCTATGAAAAACTGTTTTTT. Translation: CASSPPGQPYEKLFF. The rearrangement uses TRBV14 and TRBJ1-4, with TRBD1 as a possible D gene (6 bases). CDR3 length equals 15 residues. Germline V gene data show CDR1 as SGHDN and CDR2 as FVKESK. V lost 4 bases and J 6 bases, leaving 15 bases between the germline ends.